Below are 32 T cell receptor beta chains sequenced from a single sample in a study of T cells in Graves' hyperthyroidism and ophthalmopathy. TCR beta CDR3 regions were amplified from RNA transcripts. RT-PCR in the first round (using the HTBI primer set) targeted the TCR CDR3. TCRdb reprocessed the multiplex PCR reads with MiXCR, giving one entry per CDR3 protein. Among about 59,000 distinct CDR3 sequences listed, 53% were seen once. What was sequenced was blood. These receptor sequences come from a woman between 55 and 75 years old with Graves' ophthalmopathy.

This clonotype was observed a single time. J is TRBJ1-1 and V is TRBV7-9; D is unresolved. Germline V gives CDR1 SEHNR, CDR2 FQNEAQ (reference sequence). The CDR3 contains 15 residues. Trimming took 5 bases from V and 8 from J, leaving 21 bases between them. The CDR3 region has the DNA TGTGCCAGCAGCCCATCAGGATTCGGGATCTCCGAAGCTTTCTTT. It codes for CASSPSGFGISEAFF.

This CDR3 reads CAKPRTGGTDTQYF. Here the CDR3 DNA reads TGTGCCAAACCCCGGACAGGGGGCACAGATACGCAGTATTTT. This chain joins TRBV2 and TRBJ2-3; TRBD1 matches at 9 bases. The trim removed 10 bases at V and 1 base at J, leaving 6 bases unmatched. Looked up from germline, CDR1 is SNHLY and CDR2 is FYNNEI. The CDR3 has 14 residues.

The chain joins TRBV19 to TRBJ2-7; TRBD1 agrees at 8 bases. Per the germline V gene, CDR1 is LNHDA and CDR2 is SQIVND (reference sequence). This CDR3 contains 14 residues. After removal of 6 bases from V and 5 bases from J, the junction contained 9 bases not matched to a gene. The CDR3 region is CASRSRTGLHEQYF. The DNA for the CDR3 is TGTGCCAGTAGATCGAGGACAGGGCTCCACGAGCAGTACTTC.

A remark on this clonotype: Mismatch with germline at one junction end may stem from a read error. The genes are TRBV4-1 and TRBJ2-2, with D unresolved. Looked up from germline, CDR1 is MGHRA and CDR2 is YSYEKL. This CDR3 has 15 amino acids. As DNA, the CDR3 is TGCGCCAGCGGCCAAGCAGGTAGAACCACCGGGGAGCTGTTTTTT. Amino acid sequence: CASGQAGRTTGELFF.

This clonotype was recorded at least ten times. The rearrangement joins TRBV28 to TRBJ1-2; 7 bases line up with TRBD1. V lost 8 bases to trimming and J lost 7 bases; unmatched junction nucleotides: 7. The germline V gene has CDR1 MDHEN and CDR2 SYDVKM. The CDR3 spans 12 residues. The DNA for the CDR3 is TGTGCCAGCCGAGACAGGGTCGGTGGCTACACCTTC. Protein sequence: CASRDRVGGYTF.

The gene calls are TRBV10-3 and TRBJ2-5, with D possibly matching TRBD2 (6 bases). Germline values: CDR1 ENHRY, CDR2 SYGVKD. V was clipped by 8 bases and J by 0 bases, with 10 bases between them. CDR3 size: 13 residues. The CDR3 region is CAIRSSDQETQYF. DNA of the CDR3: TGTGCCATCCGCTCTAGCGACCAAGAGACCCAGTACTTC.

This clonotype was observed many times. This may come from a read error, since a much larger clone is one base off. The chain carries TRBV6-4 and TRBJ2-7, with 7 bases aligning to TRBD1. With V trimmed by 7 bases and J by 4 bases, 4 bases remained unmatched. CDR3 size: 12 residues. Per the germline V gene, CDR1 is MRHNA and CDR2 is SNTAGT. The CDR3 coding sequence is TGTGCCAGCAAGGGGGCGGTTTACGAGCAGTACTTC. This translates into CASKGAVYEQYF.

This clonotype was recorded many times. The chain combines TRBV20-1 with TRBJ1-5, with D tentatively TRBD1 (5 bases). The CDR3 is 14 amino acids. Between the trimmed V and J ends, which lost 0 bases and 5 bases, there was a span of 11 bases. Per the germline V gene, CDR1 is DFQATT and CDR2 is SNEGSKA (reference sequence). CDR3 bases: TGCAGTGCTAGAGATCTGAGGGGAGATCAGCCCCAGCATTTT. Protein sequence: CSARDLRGDQPQHF.

This clonotype was seen more than once but under ten times. The chain recombines TRBV18 with TRBJ2-6; D call uncertain. The CDR3 extends over 15 amino acids. Germline CDR1 KGHSH, CDR2 LQKENI. V was cut by 2 bases and J by 1 base, with 6 bases left in between. In nucleotides, the CDR3 is TGTGCCAGCTCACCATCAGGTTCTGGGGCCAACGTCCTGACTTTC. As protein: CASSPSGSGANVLTF.

The rearrangement links TRBV20-1 to TRBJ1-4, with 10 bases aligning to TRBD1. The V gene's germline CDR1 is DFQATT and CDR2 SNEGSKA (reference sequence). After removal of 2 bases from V and 8 bases from J, the junction contained 2 bases not matched to a gene. CDR3 length: 13 residues. The CDR3 coding sequence is TGCAGTGCTAGATGGACAGGGGGAGAAAAACTGTTTTTT. Amino acids: CSARWTGGEKLFF.

This clonotype has ten or more counts. The chain joins TRBV5-5 to TRBJ2-2; 7 bases agree with TRBD1. V lost 6 bases and J lost 5; bases outside the gene matches: 7. The CDR3 totals 14 residues. Germline V gene sequence: CDR1 SGHKS, CDR2 YYEKEE (reference sequence). Here the CDR3 DNA reads TGTGCCAGCACCGGACAGGTTAAGACCGGGGAGCTGTTTTTT. Its translation: CASTGQVKTGELFF.

On this clonotype itself: The junction departs from the called germline gene at one end, perhaps through a read error. The rearrangement joins TRBV4-1 to TRBJ1-1; a possible D gene is TRBD1 (6 bases). Germline lookup yields CDR1 MGHRA and CDR2 YSYEKL. The CDR3 extends over 16 amino acids. The CDR3 region is CASSQFPRGVGTETFF. In nucleotides, the CDR3 is TGCGCTAGCAGCCAATTCCCAAGGGGGGTTGGTACTGAAACTTTCTTT.

By sample share, this clonotype is medium-sized (0.01 to 0.1%). The DNA for the CDR3 is TGTGCCAGCGCAGGGTTAAGCGGCTACACCTTC. It codes for CASAGLSGYTF. The V gene is TRBV2, the J gene TRBJ1-2, with D perhaps TRBD1 (5 bases). Trimming took 8 bases from V and 8 from J, leaving 12 bases between them. The CDR3 consists of 11 residues. Germline CDR1 SNHLY, CDR2 FYNNEI.

The J gene is TRBJ2-7, the V gene TRBV28; 11 bases are shared with TRBD1. With V trimmed by 8 bases and J by 4 bases, 4 bases remained unmatched. This CDR3 has 13 amino acids. The germline V gene has CDR1 MDHEN and CDR2 SYDVKM. CDR3: CASQGDRGYEQYF. CDR3 nucleotides: TGTGCCAGCCAGGGGGACAGGGGGTACGAGCAGTACTTC.

This clonotype is categorized as medium-sized (0.01 to 0.1%). The V call is TRBV25-1, the J call TRBJ1-6, with D tentatively TRBD1 (6 bases). CDR1 and CDR2 from the germline V gene are MGHDK and SYGVNS. Trimming removed 8 bases from V and 1 base from J, with 9 bases in between. This CDR3 is 14 amino acids long. The CDR3 loop reads CASQQGSYNSPLHF. CDR3 nucleotides: TGTGCCAGCCAACAGGGTTCCTATAATTCACCCCTCCACTTT.

The chain links TRBV20-1 to TRBJ2-7; 7 nucleotides match TRBD2. Per the germline V gene, CDR1 is DFQATT and CDR2 is SNEGSKA (reference sequence). Trimming cost V 3 bases and J 4 bases; bases outside gene matches: 3. The CDR3 totals 12 residues. The DNA of the CDR3 is TGCAGTGCTAGCTATAGCGGGTACGAGCAGTACTTC. Amino acid sequence: CSASYSGYEQYF.

Many counts were recorded for this clonotype. The chain links TRBV5-1 to TRBJ2-1; TRBD2 might be the D (5 bases). Germline V CDR1 and CDR2: SGHRS, YFSETQ. V was cut by 6 bases and J by 7 bases, with 17 bases left in between. This CDR3 spans 14 amino acids. DNA of the CDR3: TGCGCCAGCATGGAGGTCTTCGGTGGTAATGAGCAGTTCTTC. Translating gives CASMEVFGGNEQFF. The variable domain in full, with the rest retrieved from reference TRBV5-1 and TRBJ2-1, is KAGVTQTPRYLIKTRGQQVTLSCSPISGHRSVSWYQQTPGQGLQFLFEYFSETQRNKGNFPGRFSGRQFSNSRSEMNVSTLELGDSALYLCASMEVFGGNEQFFGPGTRLTVL.

This clonotype was seen at least ten times. The V call is TRBV5-5, the J call TRBJ2-5; D possibly corresponds to TRBD1 (6 bases). The V end lost 2 bases, the J end lost 5 bases, and 22 bases lay between the germline ends. This CDR3 is built from 17 residues. In germline, CDR1 is SGHKS, CDR2 YYEKEE (reference sequence). The CDR3 here is CASSFKYTGQFVETQYF. CDR3 bases: TGTGCCAGCAGCTTCAAATACACAGGGCAATTTGTGGAGACCCAGTACTTC. Combining the CDR3 with reference TRBV5-5 and TRBJ2-5 gives the whole variable domain DAGVTQSPTHLIKTRGQQVTLRCSPISGHKSVSWYQQVLGQGPQFIFQYYEKEERGRGNFPDRFSARQFPNYSSELNVNALLLGDSALYLCASSFKYTGQFVETQYFGPGTRLLVL.

Ten or more counts support this clonotype. The V and J genes are TRBV6-1 and TRBJ2-1, with D possibly being TRBD1 or TRBD2 (5 bases each). The germline gives CDR1 MNHNS, CDR2 SASEGT. The V end was cut by 7 bases, the J end by 0 bases, with 13 bases between. The CDR3 runs 15 residues. CDR3 DNA: TGTGCCAGCACCCCTGGGGCGGGCTCCTACAATGAGCAGTTCTTC. This encodes CASTPGAGSYNEQFF.

This clonotype came up many times. The J gene is TRBJ1-4, the V gene TRBV28; TRBD1 is a possible D gene (6 bases). Germline CDR1 and CDR2: MDHEN and SYDVKM. The CDR3 is 14 residues long. Trimming removed 5 bases from V and 5 bases from J, with 12 bases in between. CDR3 region: CASSDTGGNEKLFF. CDR3 bases: TGTGCCAGCAGTGATACGGGGGGCAATGAAAAACTGTTTTTT.

This clonotype occurred many times. In nucleotides, the CDR3 is TGCAGTGCTAGAGATCTTGTAGATACTGATAGCAATCAGCCCCAGCATTTT. Its translation: CSARDLVDTDSNQPQHF. The rearrangement links TRBV20-1 to TRBJ1-5; D is uncertain. The CDR3 is made up of 17 amino acids. V was clipped by 0 bases and J by 0 bases, with 15 bases between them. Germline assignment: CDR1 DFQATT and CDR2 SNEGSKA (reference sequence).

This clonotype has at least ten counts. The chain is built from TRBV3-1 and TRBJ2-5; TRBD1 is a possible D gene (6 bases). The germline V gene encodes CDR1 LGHDT and CDR2 YNNKEL (reference sequence). The germline V and J ends were trimmed by 3 bases and 6 bases, with 14 bases remaining between them. The CDR3 contains 14 residues. The CDR3 DNA is TGTGCCAGCAGCCAGGATACAGGGCGGCAGACCCAGTACTTC. Amino acid sequence: CASSQDTGRQTQYF.

In this sample, this clonotype turned up many times. The chain joins TRBV3-1 to TRBJ2-1; TRBD2 aligns across 10 bases. Per the germline V gene, CDR1 is LGHDT and CDR2 is YNNKEL (reference sequence). V shed 1 base and J 13 bases; nucleotides not matched to a gene: 10. This CDR3 contains 15 residues. The CDR3 DNA reads as TGTGCCAGCAGCCAAGGAGCGGGAGGGCTAGGTTTTCAGTTCTTC. This codes for CASSQGAGGLGFQFF.

This clonotype has ten or more counts. The J gene is TRBJ1-3, the V gene TRBV6-1, with TRBD1 matching 7 bases. This CDR3 has 15 residues. CDR1 and CDR2 from the germline V gene are MNHNS and SASEGT. With 7 bases clipped from V and 2 bases from J, the junction kept 8 bases outside the gene matches. This CDR3 reads CASNQPGGTGNTIYF. DNA of the CDR3: TGTGCCAGCAATCAACCAGGGGGGACTGGAAACACCATATATTTT.

This clonotype was found many times. In nucleotides, the CDR3 is TGTGCCAGCAGGGACGTGGGGAGGGTTCAAGAGACCCAGTACTTC. Its translation is CASRDVGRVQETQYF. This chain connects TRBV6-5 to TRBJ2-5, with 7 bases matching TRBD2. Germline CDR1 MNHEY, CDR2 SVGAGI. V dropped 6 bases and J dropped 2; count of bases not matched to a gene: 9. This CDR3 region has 15 residues.

This sequence joins TRBV24-1 and TRBJ1-1; 7 bases fit TRBD1. Germline assignment: CDR1 KGHDR and CDR2 SFDVKD. The CDR3 spans 16 residues. J was trimmed by 5 bases and V by 5 bases; bases with no gene match: 13. The CDR3 DNA is TGTGCCACCAGTGCGGGGGGCAGACAGGGAGGGACTGAAGCTTTCTTT. Translation gives CATSAGGRQGGTEAFF.

This clonotype has only a few counts. This chain uses TRBV15 with TRBJ2-7, with TRBD1 matching 9 bases. Germline V gene sequence: CDR1 LNHNV, CDR2 YYDKDF (reference sequence). V lost 4 bases, J lost 2 bases, and 6 bases stayed unmatched. The CDR3 covers 15 residues. The CDR3 bases are TGTGCCACCAGCATATCCGGGACAGGGACCTACGAGCAGTACTTC. This encodes CATSISGTGTYEQYF.

This clonotype was observed many times. Mismatch with germline at one junction end may stem from a read error. The CDR3 coding sequence is TGTGCCGGCAGGGACAGATCTAGCACAGATACGCAGTATTTT. Amino acids: CAGRDRSSTDTQYF. The chain combines TRBV2 with TRBJ2-3; 7 nucleotides match TRBD1. Germline loops: CDR1 SNHLY, CDR2 FYNNEI. The CDR3 is 14 residues long.

A word on this clonotype: An end of the junction differs from the germline gene, which may be a read error. The V and J genes are TRBV7-9 and TRBJ1-2; no clear D gene. The germline gives CDR1 SEHNR, CDR2 FQNEAQ (reference sequence). The CDR3 is 13 residues long. CDR3: CASGLNPGYSYTF. The CDR3 DNA sequence: TGTGCCAGCGGCTTAAACCCCGGCTATAGCTACACCTTC.

J is TRBJ2-2 and V is TRBV2, with TRBD1 identical over 9 bases. Germline V gene lookup returns CDR1 SNHLY and CDR2 FYNNEI. The J segment lost 6 bases and the V segment lost 6 bases, leaving 11 bases of the junction unmatched. The CDR3 consists of 16 residues. CDR3 region: CASRGTGGVFAGELFF. CDR3 in DNA: TGTGCCAGCAGGGGAACAGGGGGCGTATTTGCCGGGGAGCTGTTTTTT.

Many counts were recorded for this clonotype. This chain links TRBV5-1 with TRBJ2-5; D ambiguous. The V gene's germline CDR1 is SGHRS and CDR2 YFSETQ. Trimming removed 0 bases from V and 2 bases from J, with 5 bases in between. This CDR3 spans 13 amino acids. CDR3 sequence reads: CASSLVQQETQYF. The CDR3 nucleotides read TGCGCCAGCAGCTTGGTCCAGCAAGAGACCCAGTACTTC.

Concerning this clonotype itself: One end of the junction is discordant with germline, which a read error may explain. The rearrangement links TRBV20-1 to TRBJ2-3; 12 nucleotides line up with TRBD2. Germline V lookup: CDR1 DFQATT, CDR2 SNEGSKA (reference sequence). This CDR3 spans 15 amino acids. The CDR3 coding sequence is TGCAGTGCTGCAAGGACTAGCGGGAACACAGATACGAAGTATTTT. It codes for CSAARTSGNTDTKYF.